These 17 T cell receptor beta chains originate from one sample sequenced in a study of neurological immune-mediated disorders. TCRdb called the 5' RACE reads again in MiXCR, with one record for every CDR3 protein. The sample includes approximately 48,000 distinct CDR3 sequences, approximately 3% of them seen just once. Sequenced input: PBMCs. The receptors originated from a woman aged 50 to 60 with multiple sclerosis.

This clonotype was observed at least ten times. The rearrangement joins TRBV7-9 to TRBJ2-5; 12 nucleotides align to TRBD2. Unmatched junction bases numbered 6, after V lost 5 bases and J lost 5 bases. CDR1 and CDR2 (germline): SEHNR, FQNEAQ (reference sequence). This CDR3 comprises 15 residues. In nucleotides, the CDR3 is TGTGCCAGCAGCCCGAGACTAGCGGGAGACGAGACCCAGTACTTC. This codes for CASSPRLAGDETQYF.

This clonotype was found a few times. The chain is built from TRBV6-1 and TRBJ2-7; 10 bases line up with TRBD2. CDR3 size: 18 residues. J lost 0 bases, V lost 2 bases, and 10 bases had no gene match. Germline CDR1 reads MNHNS; CDR2 reads SASEGT. CDR3 sequence (DNA): TGTGCCAGCAGTGAAACAGGACTAGCGGTAAGAAGCTCCTACGAGCAGTACTTC. Amino acid sequence: CASSETGLAVRSSYEQYF.

As to this clonotype: Mismatch with germline at one junction end may stem from a read error. The chain links TRBV4-2 to TRBJ1-6, with D unresolved. Germline values: CDR1 LGHNA, CDR2 YNFKEQ. The CDR3 loop spans 16 amino acids. CDR3 coding DNA: TGTGCCAGCAGCCAAGTTTCGGGGAACTATAATTCAACCCTCAACTTT. Translation: CASSQVSGNYNSTLNF.

This clonotype appeared many times. The V gene is TRBV20-1, the J gene TRBJ2-7; 13 bases map to TRBD2. Germline V gene data show CDR1 as DFQATT and CDR2 as SNEGSKA (reference sequence). The CDR3 length is 13 residues. Trimming removed 6 bases from V and 5 bases from J; junction bases left unmatched: 4. The CDR3 protein is CSAGLAGANEQYF. CDR3 in DNA: TGCAGTGCCGGACTAGCGGGAGCTAACGAGCAGTACTTC.

In this sample, this clonotype turned up many times. This chain connects TRBV10-3 to TRBJ2-5; 10 bases fit TRBD1. Trimming took 4 bases from V and 3 from J; bases not matched to a gene: 2. There are 14 residues in the CDR3. Germline V CDR1 and CDR2: ENHRY, SYGVKD. Here the CDR3 reads CAISATGGEETQYF. DNA for the CDR3: TGTGCCATCAGTGCGACAGGGGGCGAAGAGACCCAGTACTTC.

The table lists this clonotype with many counts. The chain carries TRBV20-1 and TRBJ1-6; 7 bases align to TRBD1. J was trimmed by 10 bases and V by 3 bases; bases with no gene match: 3. The germline CDR1 and CDR2 sequences are DFQATT and SNEGSKA (reference sequence). The CDR3 consists of 12 residues. CDR3 coding DNA: TGCAGTGCTAGGCGACAGGGATCACCCCTCCACTTT. Its protein product is CSARRQGSPLHF.

This clonotype was seen many times. The chain carries TRBV3-1 and TRBJ2-3, with a tentative D call TRBD2 (5 bases). The germline CDR1 and CDR2 sequences are LGHDT and YNNKEL (reference sequence). The CDR3 totals 16 residues. V dropped 5 bases and J dropped 1 base, with 16 bases sitting between them. The CDR3 loop is CASSALGGLGTDTQYF. CDR3 bases: TGTGCCAGCAGCGCGCTCGGAGGCCTCGGCACAGATACGCAGTATTTT.

Ten or more counts support this clonotype. The chain couples TRBV7-9 to TRBJ2-5, with 8 bases lining up with TRBD1. Looked up from germline, CDR1 is SEHNR and CDR2 is FQNEAQ (reference sequence). This CDR3 has 15 amino acids. V trimming: 3 bases; J trimming: 5 bases; junction bases outside the gene matches: 8. The CDR3 sequence: CASSFRTGGLETQYF. CDR3 bases: TGTGCCAGCAGCTTTCGTACAGGGGGTCTGGAGACCCAGTACTTC.

This clonotype came up many times. The chain uses TRBV20-1 and TRBJ1-1; D not resolved. The germline V gene has CDR1 DFQATT and CDR2 SNEGSKA (reference sequence). V was trimmed by 3 bases and J by 3 bases, leaving 11 bases between them. There are 13 residues in the CDR3. The CDR3: CSASGSLDTEAFF. As DNA, the CDR3 is TGCAGTGCTAGTGGGAGTCTGGACACTGAAGCTTTCTTT.

This clonotype was recorded at least ten times. This chain connects TRBV12-3 or TRBV12-4 to TRBJ1-1; D is unresolved. V was shortened by 5 bases and J by 1 base, with 14 bases between the two germline ends. This CDR3 comprises 15 residues. CDR3 loop: CASSHTLARNTEAFF. CDR3 DNA sequence: TGTGCCAGCAGTCATACCTTAGCAAGGAACACTGAAGCTTTCTTT.

This clonotype was seen ten or more times. This chain links TRBV20-1 with TRBJ2-7, with 8 bases fitting TRBD2. Unmatched junction bases numbered 12, after V lost 0 bases and J lost 2 bases. The CDR3 spans 17 residues. Germline V gene sequence: CDR1 DFQATT, CDR2 SNEGSKA (reference sequence). The CDR3 loop is CSARDNLGGRPPYEQYF. CDR3 DNA sequence: TGCAGTGCTAGAGATAATTTAGGCGGGAGGCCCCCCTACGAGCAGTACTTC.

The sample holds many counts of this clonotype. The chain employs TRBV11-1 and TRBJ2-3, with 7 bases aligning to TRBD2. Germline CDR1 is SGHAT and CDR2 is FQDESV (reference sequence). The CDR3 has 15 amino acids. The V and J ends lost 5 bases and 8 bases, in that order; junction bases with no gene match: 13. The CDR3 reads CASSPTSRERGTQYF. The CDR3 nucleotides are TGTGCCAGCAGCCCTACTAGTCGGGAGCGGGGTACGCAGTATTTT.

This clonotype was picked up many times. This chain connects TRBV7-9 to TRBJ1-6, with D unclear. Per germline, CDR1 SEHNR and CDR2 FQNEAQ (reference sequence). The CDR3 extends over 18 amino acids. Between the trimmed V and J ends, which lost 5 bases and 6 bases, there was a span of 23 bases. As DNA, the CDR3 is TGTGCCAGCAGCCCGGCGGCACCAATACCCCCCCGTAATTCACCCCTCCACTTT. It yields the protein CASSPAAPIPPRNSPLHF.

This clonotype was observed a handful of times. Possible read error: a much larger clone is one base away. The gene calls are TRBV14 and TRBJ1-1, with D tentatively TRBD1 (6 bases). Trimming left V 0 bases short and J 8 bases short, with 13 bases between. Germline values: CDR1 SGHDN, CDR2 FVKESK. The CDR3 length is 14 residues. The chain's CDR3 is CASSQDNMGAEAFF. As DNA, the CDR3 is TGTGCCAGCAGCCAAGATAACATGGGGGCGGAAGCTTTCTTT.

This clonotype appeared many times. V is TRBV5-1 and J is TRBJ2-3; unclear D gene. This CDR3 has 15 residues. The V end was cut by 5 bases, the J end by 1 base, with 14 bases between. Germline CDR1 reads SGHRS; CDR2 reads YFSETQ. DNA of the CDR3: TGCGCCAGCAGACCCCAGCGACGGGGCACAGATACGCAGTATTTT. It specifies CASRPQRRGTDTQYF. The complete variable domain, with remaining parts taken from reference TRBV5-1 and TRBJ2-3, reads KAGVTQTPRYLIKTRGQQVTLSCSPISGHRSVSWYQQTPGQGLQFLFEYFSETQRNKGNFPGRFSGRQFSNSRSEMNVSTLELGDSALYLCASRPQRRGTDTQYFGPGTRLTVL.

This clonotype was seen repeatedly, ten times or more. The chain employs TRBV28 and TRBJ2-1; 8 nucleotides agree with TRBD2. Germline V gene data show CDR1 as MDHEN and CDR2 as SYDVKM. The CDR3 has 14 amino acids. The trim removed 5 bases at V and 12 bases at J, leaving 12 bases unmatched. CDR3 loop: CASSDRRGATRQFF. CDR3 sequence (DNA): TGTGCCAGCAGTGATCGGCGGGGGGCTACCCGGCAGTTCTTC.

J is TRBJ1-2 and V is TRBV5-4; TRBD1 matches at 8 bases. With 4 bases clipped from V and 6 bases from J, the junction kept 11 bases outside the gene matches. Germline V CDR1 and CDR2: SGHNT, YYREEE (reference sequence). CDR3 length: 15 residues. DNA for the CDR3: TGTGCCAGCAGCCCTAATACAGGGGGAGGTCATGGCTACACCTTC. Encoded protein: CASSPNTGGGHGYTF.